This TCR beta chain is from a study of tumor and adjacent non-tumor tissue in lung cancer. Overall study: About 4.2 million productive TCRbeta reads were obtained per sample on average.

The germline CDR1 and CDR2 sequences are DFQATT and SNEGSKA (reference sequence). This CDR3 has 13 residues. Comments on this clonotype: The antigen remains unidentified. A much larger clone lies a single base off, so this may be a read error.

Three rounds of nested PCR, following a modified ARM-PCR protocol, produced the TCRbeta library. TCRdb re-analysed the multiplex PCR reads in MiXCR, keeping a single row per CDR3 protein. The sample consists of approximately 140,000 distinct CDR3 sequences, around 60% of them appearing once. This sample's RNA came from whole unsorted tissue. Between August and November 2014, newly diagnosed, chemotherapy-naive lung cancer patients underwent thoracic surgery in China. Study-wide findings and caveats: Top 100 clones took a larger repertoire share in normal lung. Significantly higher TCR diversity was found in tumor than normal lung.

This chain uses TRBV20-1 with TRBJ2-2, with D possibly TRBD2 on 5 matching bases. Source material: lung tumor tissue. The TCR was taken from a man in his sixties with small cell lung cancer. In nucleotides, the CDR3 is TGCAGTGCTAGAGTGACGAACACCGGGGAGCTGTTATTT. It is translated as CSARVTNTGELLF.